The 3 T cell receptor beta chains below come from one sample, sequenced in a study of cytomegalovirus exposure and HLA in healthy donors. Vbeta (60) and Jbeta (13) primers were used in the PCR. Sequenced by immunoSEQ multiplex PCR; TCRdb stores in-frame clones only, minus some. The sample yields 65,000 or so clones, approximately 80% seen once. The sequencing input was PBMCs. The receptors shown here come from a girl between 5 and 17 years old in good health and CMV-seropositive.

The chain combines TRBV5-1 with TRBJ2-7, with D possibly matching TRBD1 (5 bases). The CDR3 consists of 16 residues. The ends were cut back, 0 bases at V and 3 bases at J, with 16 bases in the middle. CDR1 SGHRS and CDR2 YFSETQ come from the germline V gene. Here the CDR3 DNA reads TGCGCCAGCAGCTTGGGACAGTTAAGGGCCGGCTACGAGCAGTACTTC. It is translated as CASSLGQLRAGYEQYF. The variable domain in full, completed from reference TRBV5-1 and TRBJ2-7, reads KAGVTQTPRYLIKTRGQQVTLSCSPISGHRSVSWYQQTPGQGLQFLFEYFSETQRNKGNFPGRFSGRQFSNSRSEMNVSTLELGDSALYLCASSLGQLRAGYEQYFGPGTRLTVT.

V gene TRBV2 combines with J gene TRBJ2-1, with D perhaps matching TRBD1 (5 bases). Germline V CDR1 and CDR2: SNHLY, FYNNEI. Trimming left V 6 bases short and J 5 bases short, with 8 bases between. There are 12 residues in the CDR3. CDR3 sequence (DNA): TGTGCCAGCAGGTCCAGGGACAATGAGCAGTTCTTC. Its protein product is CASRSRDNEQFF.

V usage is TRBV5-1 and J usage is TRBJ2-3; D possibly corresponds to TRBD1 (6 bases). Between the trimmed V and J ends, which lost 0 bases and 4 bases, there was a span of 15 bases. The CDR3 contains 16 residues. The V gene's germline CDR1 is SGHRS and CDR2 YFSETQ. CDR3 sequence: CASSLEAPGHSDTQYF. The CDR3 DNA reads TGCGCCAGCAGCTTGGAAGCCCCGGGACACTCAGATACGCAGTATTTT. Filled out from reference TRBV5-1 and TRBJ2-3, the complete variable domain reads KAGVTQTPRYLIKTRGQQVTLSCSPISGHRSVSWYQQTPGQGLQFLFEYFSETQRNKGNFPGRFSGRQFSNSRSEMNVSTLELGDSALYLCASSLEAPGHSDTQYFGPGTRLTVL.